This TCR beta chain was retrieved from a study of identical twins. The J segment lost 2 bases and the V segment lost 7 bases, leaving 5 bases of the junction unmatched. The CDR3 runs to 13 residues. Germline loops: CDR1 DFQATT, CDR2 SNEGSKA (reference sequence). As concerns this clonotype: Its antigen is not identified.

Study-wide findings and caveats: Conclusions rested on cross-sectional statistics rather than following the same donors. Possibly, invariant MAIT and iNKT cells partly confounded zero-insertion analyses.

TCRdb re-called the 5' RACE reads with MiXCR, one entry per CDR3 protein. The sample has 430,000 or so distinct CDR3 sequences, 20% to 25% seen once; the top ten hold 2.9%. The same specimen was also included in a second study, on T cells expressing NK-cell markers. That source notes: Beta-chain profiling covered CD3+CD56+NKG2C+, CD3+CD56+NKG2C- and CD3+CD56-NKG2C+ sorted subsets.

The rearrangement links TRBV20-1 to TRBJ2-3; 8 bases are shared with TRBD2. The sample consisted of CD4+ T cells sorted from blood. This clonotype originated in a woman between 18 and 30 years old in good health. In nucleotides, the CDR3 is TGCAGTGTACGGGGGGGAGCCACAGATACGCAGTATTTT. It codes for CSVRGGATDTQYF.